Listed here are 30 T cell receptor beta chains from one sample, sequenced in a study of blood T cell repertoires in COVID-19. Some clones are missing from TCRdb's copy, which holds only in-frame ones; the method was immunoSEQ multiplex PCR. The sample has 300,000 to 400,000 clones; 90% are singletons. The source material was PBMCs or T cells enriched from blood (not recorded which). These receptors were obtained from a woman aged 25 to 39 who had been exposed to COVID-19.

This chain connects TRBV6-2 or TRBV6-3 to TRBJ2-7, with 11 bases that match TRBD2. Germline CDR1 MNHEY, CDR2 SVGEGT. CDR3 length: 14 residues. V lost 2 bases and J lost 4; bases outside the gene matches: 1. CDR3 amino acids: CASSYPSGGYEQYF. CDR3 in DNA: TGTGCCAGCAGTTACCCTAGCGGGGGGTACGAGCAGTACTTC.

The chain couples TRBV4-1 to TRBJ2-1; 13 bases match TRBD2. V gave up 1 base and J gave up 8 bases; unmatched junction bases: 2. The CDR3 extends over 15 amino acids. Germline V gene lookup returns CDR1 MGHRA and CDR2 YSYEKL. CDR3 nucleotides: TGCGCCAGCAGCCAAGGACTAGCGGGGGGCGATGAGCAGTTCTTC. This gives the protein CASSQGLAGGDEQFF.

The chain carries TRBV7-9 and TRBJ2-7, with 11 bases that match TRBD2. The CDR3 covers 16 residues. The germline CDR1 and CDR2 sequences are SEHNR and FQNEAQ (reference sequence). Trimming cost V 5 bases and J 0 bases; bases outside gene matches: 6. The CDR3 nucleotides read TGTGCCAGCAGCGCACCTAGCGGGGGGATCTCCTACGAGCAGTACTTC. This sequence encodes CASSAPSGGISYEQYF.

The chain couples TRBV5-4 to TRBJ1-6; D not resolved. The CDR3 length is 15 residues. Germline V gene data show CDR1 as SGHNT and CDR2 as YYREEE (reference sequence). The V gene lost 4 bases and the J gene lost 3 bases, with 11 bases spanning the gap. CDR3 coding DNA: TGTGCCAGCAGCGGGATCGGACTCTATAATTCACCCCTCCACTTT. Encoded protein: CASSGIGLYNSPLHF.

J is TRBJ2-7 and V is TRBV7-2; the match to TRBD2 covers 7 bases. V lost 4 bases to trimming and J lost 0 bases; unmatched junction nucleotides: 6. The length of the CDR3 is 15 residues. Germline V lookup: CDR1 SGHTA, CDR2 FQGNSA. The CDR3 region is CASSSSGTNSYEQYF. CDR3 coding DNA: TGTGCCAGCAGCTCCTCCGGGACTAACTCCTACGAGCAGTACTTC.

The chain recombines TRBV6-5 with TRBJ1-1; 10 positions agree with TRBD1. The trim removed 5 bases at V and 4 bases at J, leaving 4 bases unmatched. CDR3 length equals 14 residues. CDR1 and CDR2 (germline): MNHEY, SVGAGI. This CDR3 reads CASSRTGGGTEAFF. CDR3 nucleotides: TGTGCCAGCAGTCGGACAGGGGGAGGCACTGAAGCTTTCTTT.

The chain's CDR3 is CASSPRPDSHYGYTF. The CDR3 DNA reads TGTGCCAGCAGCCCCCGGCCGGACAGCCACTATGGCTACACCTTC. The genes are TRBV11-2 and TRBJ1-2; TRBD1 might be the D (6 bases). The V gene lost 5 bases and the J gene lost 3 bases, with 16 bases spanning the gap. From germline, CDR1 is SGHAT and CDR2 FQNNGV. The CDR3 is 15 residues long.

The V call is TRBV25-1, the J call TRBJ2-7; possibly TRBD1 for D (6 bases). Trimming took 3 bases from V and 4 from J, leaving 16 bases between them. This CDR3 is built from 15 residues. From germline, CDR1 is MGHDK and CDR2 SYGVNS. The CDR3: CASSDSDRLLYEQYF. CDR3 nucleotides: TGTGCCAGCAGTGATTCGGACAGACTTTTATACGAGCAGTACTTC.

The chain couples TRBV5-1 to TRBJ1-1; D is possibly TRBD1 (6 bases). The V and J ends lost 1 base and 6 bases respectively, with 13 bases between them. Germline CDR1 is SGHRS and CDR2 is YFSETQ. The CDR3 has 14 residues. DNA for the CDR3: TGCGCCAGCAGCTTGCACAGGGAGGGCGCTGAAGCTTTCTTT. It yields the protein CASSLHREGAEAFF.

The chain carries TRBV3-1 (or the pseudogene TRBV3-2) and TRBJ2-1, with 9 nucleotides matching TRBD2. Germline V gene data show CDR1 as LGHDT and CDR2 as YNNKEL (reference sequence). This CDR3 is 16 amino acids long. Trimming took 3 bases from V and 5 from J; bases not matched to a gene: 8. DNA of the CDR3: TGTGCCAGCAGCCATGGCGGGGGGGCTACCAACAATGAGCAGTTCTTC. This codes for CASSHGGGATNNEQFF.

This chain joins TRBV9 and TRBJ2-3; a weak D match, TRBD1 (5 bases). CDR3 length: 15 residues. The germline V and J ends were trimmed by 0 bases and 2 bases, with 10 bases remaining between them. Germline CDR1 SGDLS, CDR2 YYNGEE. The CDR3 nucleotides are TGTGCCAGCAGCGTAGAAGGGGCGGTCACAGATACGCAGTATTTT. Its translation is CASSVEGAVTDTQYF.

The rearrangement links TRBV12-3 or TRBV12-4 to TRBJ1-2, with TRBD1 as a possible D gene (6 bases). Trimming cost V 6 bases and J 14 bases, with 22 bases left between them. CDR3 size: 13 residues. The CDR3 is CASSPPGHLGWTF. For the CDR3, the DNA is TGTGCCAGCAGCCCGCCGGGACACCTGGGATGGACCTTC.

This clone was seen once. The rearrangement links TRBV7-2 to TRBJ1-1; D ambiguous. There are 16 residues in the CDR3. V gave up 0 bases and J gave up 4 bases, with 15 bases separating them. The germline CDR1 and CDR2 sequences are SGHTA and FQGNSA. CDR3 in amino acids: CASSLAQWEGGTEAFF. In nucleotides, the CDR3 is TGTGCCAGCAGCTTAGCGCAGTGGGAGGGCGGCACTGAAGCTTTCTTT.

The chain combines TRBV2 with TRBJ1-2, with D maybe TRBD1 (5 bases). This CDR3 comprises 12 residues. Trimming removed 4 bases from V and 4 bases from J, with 7 bases in between. Germline V CDR1 and CDR2: SNHLY, FYNNEI. CDR3 loop: CASSVDSYGYTF. DNA for the CDR3: TGTGCCAGCAGTGTCGACAGCTATGGCTACACCTTC.

This chain connects TRBV29-1 to TRBJ2-7; perhaps TRBD1 as D (5 bases). The CDR3 is 13 amino acids. V shed 6 bases and J shed 2 bases, with 14 bases lying between them. Germline V gene sequence: CDR1 SQVTM, CDR2 ANQGSEA. In nucleotides, the CDR3 is TGCAGCGTGTCAACAGGACGAACCTACGAGCAGTACTTC. This gives the protein CSVSTGRTYEQYF.

The chain is built from TRBV12-3 or TRBV12-4 and TRBJ1-2; D unresolved. With 6 bases removed from V and 4 bases from J, the gap between germline ends came to 9 bases. This CDR3 region has 12 residues. In DNA form, the CDR3 reads TGTGCCAGCAGAGCAGAGGGCTATGGCTACACCTTC. This gives the protein CASRAEGYGYTF.

The chain employs TRBV5-1 and TRBJ2-5; the D is unclear. CDR3 length: 15 residues. Germline V gene data show CDR1 as SGHRS and CDR2 as YFSETQ. The V and J ends lost 4 bases and 4 bases respectively, with 17 bases between them. The CDR3 DNA is TGCGCCAGCAGCCCTGGGCGTATTATGATAGAGACCCAGTACTTC. This translates into CASSPGRIMIETQYF.

Only one count was recorded for this clone. The chain has TRBV21-1 and TRBJ1-4; TRBD1 reflects the table's D call only, with no check against the DNA. TRBV21-1 has pseudogene status. This CDR3 is built from 20 residues. CDR3 DNA: TGTGCCAGCAGCAAAAGCGGCCCTGGTACAGGGCATGCAACTAATGAAAAACTGTTTTTT. The encoded protein is CASSKSGPGTGHATNEKLFF.

This clone has more than one count but fewer than ten. The genes are TRBV4-1 and TRBJ1-3; no reliable D call. The CDR3 covers 15 residues. V lost 0 bases and J 0 bases, leaving 6 bases between the germline ends. Looked up from germline, CDR1 is MGHRA and CDR2 is YSYEKL. The CDR3 sequence is CASSQDRRSGNTIYF. CDR3 nucleotides: TGCGCCAGCAGCCAAGACAGGCGCTCTGGAAACACCATATATTTT.

This clone has a handful of counts. The CDR3 DNA reads as TGTGCCAGCTCACCCGCCGAGTCAGGAGGTAACCCCTACGAGCAGTACTTC. It is translated as CASSPAESGGNPYEQYF. V is TRBV18 and J is TRBJ2-7, with D maybe TRBD2 (5 bases). Per germline, CDR1 KGHSH and CDR2 LQKENI. CDR3 length: 17 amino acids. Between the trimmed V and J ends, which lost 3 bases and 2 bases, there was a span of 20 bases.

V and J are TRBV7-9 and TRBJ2-5; 7 bases fit TRBD1. With V trimmed by 4 bases and J by 2 bases, 1 base remained unmatched. Germline CDR1 SEHNR, CDR2 FQNEAQ (reference sequence). CDR3 size: 13 residues. The CDR3 spells CASSSRGQETQYF. The CDR3 region has the DNA TGTGCCAGCAGCTCCAGGGGGCAAGAGACCCAGTACTTC.

The chain links TRBV11-3 to TRBJ2-3; TRBD1 matches at 9 bases. This CDR3 is 15 amino acids long. V shed 5 bases and J 1 base; nucleotides not matched to a gene: 4. Per the germline V gene, CDR1 is SGHNT and CDR2 is YENEEA. CDR3 sequence (DNA): TGTGCCAGCAGCCCGGGACAGGGACGCACAGATACGCAGTATTTT. This encodes CASSPGQGRTDTQYF.

The V call is TRBV2, the J call TRBJ1-5; D may be TRBD1 (6 bases). Germline CDR1 SNHLY, CDR2 FYNNEI. The V end lost 6 bases, the J end lost 1 base, and 10 bases lay between the germline ends. The CDR3 is made up of 14 amino acids. CDR3 DNA sequence: TGTGCCAGCAGCGGGACAACGAGCAATCAGCCCCAGCATTTT. Amino acid sequence: CASSGTTSNQPQHF.

This chain uses TRBV5-4 with TRBJ2-1; 7 bases agree with TRBD2. Germline CDR1 is SGHNT and CDR2 is YYREEE (reference sequence). After removal of 0 bases from V and 6 bases from J, the junction contained 6 bases not matched to a gene. The CDR3 consists of 15 residues. CDR3 DNA sequence: TGTGCCAGCAGCTTGGCTCCTAGCGGTCTCAATGAGCAGTTCTTC. Translation: CASSLAPSGLNEQFF. Full variable domain (remainder filled in from reference TRBV5-4 and TRBJ2-1): ETGVTQSPTHLIKTRGQQVTLRCSSQSGHNTVSWYQQALGQGPQFIFQYYREEENGRGNFPPRFSGLQFPNYSSELNVNALELDDSALYLCASSLAPSGLNEQFFGPGTRLTVL.

This clone was recorded only once. The chain uses TRBV11-2 and TRBJ2-5; no reliable D call. Trimming left V 3 bases short and J 0 bases short, with 8 bases between. Germline CDR1 and CDR2: SGHAT and FQNNGV. The CDR3 sequence is 14 residues long. CDR3 DNA sequence: TGTGCCAGCAGCTTTATGCAGAACCAAGAGACCCAGTACTTC. Translated: CASSFMQNQETQYF.

The chain uses TRBV5-4 and TRBJ1-5, with D unresolved. The CDR3 loop spans 13 amino acids. Per germline, CDR1 SGHNT and CDR2 YYREEE (reference sequence). V was trimmed by 4 bases and J by 7 bases, leaving 12 bases between them. As DNA, the CDR3 is TGTGCCAGCAGCCCGGGAGGCACCCAGCCCCAGCATTTT. This translates into CASSPGGTQPQHF. The entire variable domain, with the rest obtained from reference TRBV5-4 and TRBJ1-5, is as follows: ETGVTQSPTHLIKTRGQQVTLRCSSQSGHNTVSWYQQALGQGPQFIFQYYREEENGRGNFPPRFSGLQFPNYSSELNVNALELDDSALYLCASSPGGTQPQHFGDGTRLSIL.

CDR3 DNA sequence: TGTGCCAGCAGCTTACTGACAGGGAGCTCTGGAAACACCATATATTTT. This encodes CASSLLTGSSGNTIYF. The genes are TRBV7-9 and TRBJ1-3; 7 positions match TRBD1. V lost 2 bases, J lost 0 bases, and 4 bases stayed unmatched. The CDR3 loop spans 16 amino acids. Germline loops: CDR1 SEHNR, CDR2 FQNEAQ (reference sequence).

This clone was seen more than once but under ten times. The CDR3 sequence is CASSDSLREGTGELFF. CDR3 nucleotides: TGTGCCAGCAGTGACTCGTTGCGTGAGGGCACCGGGGAGCTGTTTTTT. The chain couples TRBV6-4 to TRBJ2-2; a possible D gene is TRBD2 (5 bases). Germline values: CDR1 MRHNA, CDR2 SNTAGT. The CDR3 consists of 16 residues. The V end lost 0 bases, the J end lost 4 bases, and 12 bases lay between the germline ends.

This chain uses TRBV30 with TRBJ1-2; no clear D gene. Germline V gene sequence: CDR1 GTSNPN, CDR2 SVGIG (reference sequence). The CDR3 covers 11 residues. The V and J ends lost 4 bases and 4 bases respectively, with 7 bases between them. CDR3 DNA sequence: TGTGCCTGGACCCCAGGCTATGGCTACACCTTC. It specifies CAWTPGYGYTF.

In regard to this clone: This may come from a read error, since a much larger clone is one base off. Other nucleotide sequences in the sample specify the same CDR3. The V gene is TRBV4-1, the J gene TRBJ2-3; D might be TRBD1 (5 bases). The CDR3 has 13 amino acids. CDR1 MGHRA and CDR2 YSYEKL come from the germline V gene. V was pared by 0 bases and J by 4 bases, with 5 bases between. The CDR3 DNA sequence: TGCGCCAGCAGCCAAGAGGGGCCAGATACGCAGTATTTT. Translation: CASSQEGPDTQYF.